These T cell receptor beta chains were read from a single sample in a study of blood T cell repertoires in COVID-19. Assay: immunoSEQ multiplex PCR; the TCRdb copy retains only in-frame clones and omits some. This table holds around 160,000 clones, 80% to 90% found once. Sequencing was carried out using peripheral blood. The receptors here all came from a man between 18 and 29 years old with COVID-19, enrolled during active disease. Each CDR3 is given with its conserved first and last residue. The D gene is left open where the match is weak. Clone size is stated in some rows and not others, as once, few, many or a class when expanded.

D gene	clone size	V gene	J gene	CDR3 protein	CDR3 DNA
TRBD2	NA	TRBV6-2/TRBV6-3	TRBJ2-5	CASSYPPVARVAGDEETQYF	TGTGCCAGCAGTTACCCCCCTGTCGCTCGGGTAGCGGGAGATGAAGAGACCCAGTACTTC
NA	NA	TRBV7-9	TRBJ2-1	CASSPTAYNEQFF	TGTGCCAGCAGCCCCACAGCCTACAATGAGCAGTTCTTC
TRBD2	once	TRBV7-7	TRBJ2-1	CASSLASGTYNEQFF	TGTGCTAGCAGCTTAGCTAGCGGGACCTACAATGAGCAGTTCTTC
TRBD1	NA	TRBV30	TRBJ1-6	CAWDREGSPLHF	TGTGCCTGGGACAGGGAAGGATCACCCCTCCACTTT
TRBD2	once	TRBV5-6	TRBJ2-5	CASSWETSGRSLETQYF	TGTGCCAGCAGCTGGGAGACTAGCGGGAGATCGTTAGAGACCCAGTACTTC
NA	NA	TRBV7-9	TRBJ1-4	CASSFLQEYNEKLFF	TGTGCCAGCAGCTTCCTACAGGAGTATAATGAAAAACTGTTTTTT
NA	NA	TRBV7-2	TRBJ1-1	CASSLSTRTATEAFF	TGTGCCAGCAGCTTATCTACGCGGACAGCCACTGAAGCTTTCTTT
NA	NA	TRBV28	TRBJ1-6	CASSPTTAGYNSPLHF	TGTGCCAGCAGTCCGACAACGGCCGGCTATAATTCACCCCTCCACTTT
TRBD1	NA	TRBV2	TRBJ1-3	CASSKGQGTIYF	TGTGCCAGCAGTAAAGGACAGGGGACCATATATTTT
TRBD2	NA	TRBV7-9	TRBJ2-5	CASSFLAGGQETQYF	TGTGCCAGCAGCTTTCTAGCGGGAGGACAAGAGACCCAGTACTTC
TRBD2	NA	TRBV2	TRBJ2-1	CASSFLADQVYNEQFF	TGTGCCAGCAGTTTTCTAGCGGATCAAGTGTACAATGAGCAGTTCTTC
TRBD1	NA	TRBV9	TRBJ2-3	CASSALTGERDTQYF	TGTGCCAGCAGCGCCCTGACAGGGGAAAGAGATACGCAGTATTTT
NA	NA	TRBV7-2	TRBJ2-3	CASSLTGAGDTQYF	TGTGCCAGCAGCTTAACGGGAGCTGGAGATACGCAGTATTTT
TRBD2	NA	TRBV29-1	TRBJ2-7	CSGGEAGAYEQYF	TGCAGCGGGGGAGAAGCGGGGGCCTACGAGCAGTACTTC
NA	NA	TRBV7-3	TRBJ1-3	CASGGSGNTIYF	TGTGCCAGCGGAGGCTCTGGAAACACCATATATTTT
TRBD1	once	TRBV29-1	TRBJ2-7	CSAGTGGSYEQYF	TGCAGCGCAGGGACAGGGGGATCCTACGAGCAGTACTTC
TRBD2	NA	TRBV5-1	TRBJ2-2	CASSPRAGGDTGELFF	TGCGCCAGCAGTCCCAGGGCGGGAGGAGACACCGGGGAGCTGTTTTTT
NA	NA	TRBV27	TRBJ2-1	CASRGAGFSYNEQFF	TGTGCCAGCCGAGGGGCGGGGTTCTCCTACAATGAGCAGTTCTTC
TRBD2	NA	TRBV28	TRBJ2-1	CASSHVYGGRAREQFF	TGTGCCAGCAGTCATGTGTATGGCGGGAGGGCTCGGGAGCAGTTCTTC
NA	NA	TRBV6-5	TRBJ2-1	CASSPSFGGQFF	TGTGCCAGCAGCCCGAGTTTCGGTGGGCAGTTCTTC
NA	NA	TRBV19	TRBJ2-2	CASSIAGAENTGELFF	TGTGCCAGTAGTATTGCAGGGGCGGAGAACACCGGGGAGCTGTTTTTT
TRBD1	NA	TRBV6-6	TRBJ1-2	CASRLDRANYGYTF	TGTGCCAGCAGGCTGGACAGGGCCAACTATGGCTACACCTTC
NA	NA	TRBV27	TRBJ2-1	CASSTSRGRYNEQFF	TGTGCCAGCAGTACCTCTAGAGGGCGGTACAATGAGCAGTTCTTC
TRBD2	once	TRBV27	TRBJ2-7	CASSLAGAAPYEQYF	TGTGCCAGCAGTTTGGCGGGAGCGGCCCCCTACGAGCAGTACTTC
NA	NA	TRBV7-9	TRBJ1-1	CASSLVAGSRTEAFF	TGTGCCAGCAGCTTAGTCGCGGGCAGCCGCACTGAAGCTTTCTTT
NA	NA	TRBV28	TRBJ1-1	CASSPLGRPMNTEAFF	TGTGCCAGCAGTCCCCTCGGCAGGCCTATGAACACTGAAGCTTTCTTT
TRBD1	NA	TRBV28	TRBJ1-5	CASRDRGAQPQHF	TGTGCCAGCAGGGACAGGGGAGCCCAGCCCCAGCATTTT
TRBD2	NA	TRBV28	TRBJ2-7	CASSLAQRETYEQYF	TGTGCCAGCAGTTTAGCCCAGCGGGAGACCTACGAGCAGTACTTC
TRBD2	few	TRBV19	TRBJ2-7	CASSELAGGTYEQYF	TGTGCCAGTAGTGAACTAGCGGGAGGCACCTACGAGCAGTACTTC
NA	once	TRBV7-8	TRBJ1-5	CASSLVRSTSNQPQHF	TGTGCCAGCAGCTTAGTACGGTCAACTTCCAATCAGCCCCAGCATTTT
TRBD1	once	TRBV19	TRBJ1-1	CASSMLRGQGATEAFF	TGTGCCAGTAGTATGTTAAGGGGACAGGGGGCTACTGAAGCTTTCTTT
NA	NA	TRBV6-2/TRBV6-3	TRBJ2-5	CASSHRRGETQYF	TGTGCCAGCAGTCACCGTAGAGGAGAGACCCAGTACTTC
NA	NA	TRBV19	TRBJ2-2	CASRYSTANTGELFF	TGTGCCAGTAGATACTCGACTGCGAACACCGGGGAGCTGTTTTTT
TRBD2	once	TRBV10-3	TRBJ2-7	CAISDLAGNYEQYF	TGTGCCATCAGTGACCTAGCGGGGAACTACGAGCAGTACTTC
TRBD1	NA	TRBV5-4	TRBJ1-6	CASSWDRGNSPLHF	TGTGCCAGCAGCTGGGACAGGGGTAATTCACCCCTCCACTTT
NA	NA	TRBV27	TRBJ2-1	CASSSRSSYNEQFF	TGTGCCAGCAGTTCGAGGAGCTCCTACAATGAGCAGTTCTTC
NA	few	TRBV6-5	TRBJ1-2	CASATVNYGYTF	TGTGCCAGCGCGACAGTTAACTATGGCTACACCTTC
NA	NA	TRBV4-1	TRBJ1-5	CASSQAQDRGNQPQHF	TGCGCCAGCAGCCAGGCCCAGGACAGAGGCAATCAGCCCCAGCATTTT
TRBD1	NA	TRBV5-6	TRBJ1-4	CASSRTGVAEKLLF	TGTGCCAGCAGCCGGACAGGGGTGGCCGAAAAACTGCTTTTT
TRBD1	NA	TRBV2	TRBJ1-6	CASSDYRGDSPLHF	TGTGCCAGCAGTGATTACAGGGGGGATTCACCCCTCCACTTT
TRBD2	NA	TRBV11-1	TRBJ2-3	CASSFSLAGAADTQYF	TGTGCCAGCAGCTTTTCCCTAGCGGGAGCAGCAGATACGCAGTATTTT
NA	NA	TRBV19	TRBJ2-1	CASSTSGNEQFF	TGTGCCAGTAGTACGTCGGGAAATGAGCAGTTCTTC
NA	NA	TRBV7-9	TRBJ2-7	CASLSSQLTYEQYF	TGTGCCAGCCTTTCCTCTCAACTGACCTACGAGCAGTACTTC
NA	NA	TRBV29-1	TRBJ2-2	CSVIRAHTGELFF	TGCAGCGTTATCAGGGCCCACACCGGGGAGCTGTTTTTT
NA	NA	TRBV9	TRBJ2-3	CASSAGLEASTDTQYF	TGTGCCAGCAGCGCAGGACTCGAGGCTAGCACAGATACGCAGTATTTT
NA	NA	TRBV15	TRBJ1-2	CATSREEAAYGYTF	TGTGCCACCAGCAGAGAGGAGGCAGCGTATGGCTACACCTTC
NA	NA	TRBV18	TRBJ1-1	CASSPRQTTEAFF	TGTGCCAGCTCTCCGCGACAGACCACTGAAGCTTTCTTT
NA	NA	TRBV27	TRBJ2-7	CASSLAGNEQYF	TGTGCCAGCAGTTTAGCGGGGAACGAGCAGTACTTC
TRBD1	NA	TRBV28	TRBJ2-2	CASSRDRGAGELFF	TGTGCCAGCAGCCGCGACAGGGGAGCCGGGGAGCTGTTTTTT
TRBD2	NA	TRBV6-2/TRBV6-3	TRBJ2-1	CASSYSLLAGGDEQFF	TGTGCCAGCAGTTACTCCTTACTAGCGGGAGGCGATGAGCAGTTCTTC
NA	NA	TRBV27	TRBJ2-1	CASSFGGSYNEQFF	TGTGCCAGCAGTTTTGGCGGGTCCTACAATGAGCAGTTCTTC
NA	NA	TRBV5-6	TRBJ1-3	CASSSYSGNTIYF	TGTGCCAGCAGCTCCTACTCTGGAAACACCATATATTTT
NA	NA	TRBV6-4	TRBJ1-1	CASSQEEHTEAFF	TGTGCCAGCAGCCAGGAAGAGCACACTGAAGCTTTCTTT
TRBD1	NA	TRBV29-1	TRBJ2-7	CSVMQGAQQYF	TGCAGCGTAATGCAGGGGGCGCAGCAGTACTTC
TRBD2	few	TRBV10-3	TRBJ2-7	CAISAGEGRSPYEQYF	TGTGCCATCAGTGCCGGGGAGGGGCGATCGCCCTACGAGCAGTACTTC
NA	NA	TRBV30	TRBJ1-1	CATEAGTEAFF	TGTGCCACTGAAGCTGGCACTGAAGCTTTCTTT
TRBD2	NA	TRBV15	TRBJ2-2	CATSREAGGNTGELFF	TGTGCCACCAGCAGAGAGGCGGGAGGAAACACCGGGGAGCTGTTTTTT
TRBD2	NA	TRBV9	TRBJ2-1	CASSVINGLGLAYSGSYNEQFF	TGTGCCAGCAGCGTAATCAACGGGTTGGGACTAGCCTACTCCGGATCCTACAATGAGCAGTTCTTC
TRBD1	NA	TRBV5-1	TRBJ2-1	CASCGTGASTEQFF	TGCGCCAGCTGTGGGACAGGGGCCTCAACCGAGCAGTTCTTC
TRBD2	NA	TRBV7-8	TRBJ2-7	CASSFLRGRTYEQYF	TGTGCCAGCAGCTTCCTCCGCGGGAGAACCTACGAGCAGTACTTC